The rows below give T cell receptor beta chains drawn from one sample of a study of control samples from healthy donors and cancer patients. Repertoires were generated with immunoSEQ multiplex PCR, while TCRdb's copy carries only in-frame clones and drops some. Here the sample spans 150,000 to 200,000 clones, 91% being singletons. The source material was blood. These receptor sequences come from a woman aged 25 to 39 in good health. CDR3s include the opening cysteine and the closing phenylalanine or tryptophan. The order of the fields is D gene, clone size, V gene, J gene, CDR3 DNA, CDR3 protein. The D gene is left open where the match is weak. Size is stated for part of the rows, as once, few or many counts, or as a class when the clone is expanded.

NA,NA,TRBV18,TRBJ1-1,TGTGCCAGCTCACCAAACGGGAACACTGAAGCTTTCTTT,CASSPNGNTEAFF
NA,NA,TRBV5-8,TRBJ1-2,TGTGCCAGCAGCTTGTCAGCGCTCTACTATGGCTACACCTTC,CASSLSALYYGYTF
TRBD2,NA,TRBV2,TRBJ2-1,TGTGCCAGCAGGGGGACTAGCCCCAATGAGCAGTTCTTC,CASRGTSPNEQFF
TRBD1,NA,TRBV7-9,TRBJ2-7,TGTGCCAGCAGCCCCCGGGACAGACTCTACGAGCAGTACTTC,CASSPRDRLYEQYF
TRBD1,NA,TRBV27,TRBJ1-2,TGTGCCAGCAGTTTTTCCGGGACAGGGGCAGACTATGGCTACACCTTC,CASSFSGTGADYGYTF
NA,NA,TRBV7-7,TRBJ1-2,TGTGCTAGCAGCTTTGGGACGGACTATGGCTACACCTTC,CASSFGTDYGYTF
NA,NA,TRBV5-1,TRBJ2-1,TGCGCCAGCAGCTTGGGGGGTGGTGGACTCAATGAGCAGTTCTTC,CASSLGGGGLNEQFF
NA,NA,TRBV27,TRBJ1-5,TGTGCCAGCAGTTTGGCTTTCAATCAGCCCCAGCATTTT,CASSLAFNQPQHF
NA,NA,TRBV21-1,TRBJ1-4,TGTGCCAGCAGCAAAGAATCCTGGGGAGAAAAACTGTTTTTT,CASSKESWGEKLFF
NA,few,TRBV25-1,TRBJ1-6,TGTGCCAGCAGTGAAGGGGACCTATATAATTCACCCCTCCACTTT,CASSEGDLYNSPLHF
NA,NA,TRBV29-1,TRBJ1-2,TGCAGCGTTCGGAGGGGGAAAGGCTACACCTTC,CSVRRGKGYTF
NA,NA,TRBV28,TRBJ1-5,TGTGCCAGCAGTTTATCCCTTAGCAATCAGCCCCAGCATTTT,CASSLSLSNQPQHF
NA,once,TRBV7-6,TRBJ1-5,TGTGCCAGCAGCTTAGCCGACAGGTTCAATCAGCCCCAGCATTTT,CASSLADRFNQPQHF
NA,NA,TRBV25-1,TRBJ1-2,TGTGCCAGCAGTGACAGGGGCTATGGCTACACCTTC,CASSDRGYGYTF
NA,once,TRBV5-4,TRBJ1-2,TGTGCCAGCAGCTTGGGACGGAACTATGGCTACACCTTC,CASSLGRNYGYTF
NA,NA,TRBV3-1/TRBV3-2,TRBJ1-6,TGTGCCAGCAGCCGTGGGACTTATAATTCACCCCTCCACTTT,CASSRGTYNSPLHF
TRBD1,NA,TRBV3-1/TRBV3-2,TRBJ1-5,TGTGCCAGCAGCCGACAGGGAGGTCAGCCCCAGCATTTT,CASSRQGGQPQHF